Listed below are T cell receptor beta chains from one sample, sequenced in a study of identical twins. From the 5' RACE reads, TCRdb called clonotypes with MiXCR, one entry per CDR3 protein. In the table there are a few hundred thousand distinct CDR3 sequences, around 15% of which are singletons. These same data were also listed under a study on yellow fever vaccine responses in identical twins.

The sample comprised CD4+ T cells sorted from blood. The source of these receptors is a woman under 30 in good health. Each CDR3 is given with its conserved first and last residue. A D gene is named only where the DNA matches it firmly.

v_gene,d_gene,CDR3aa
TRBV6-5,TRBD2,CASSYLGLAGGQDTQYF
TRBV20-1,-,CSATTGTRVTEAFF
TRBV29-1,-,CSVESGTDTQYF
TRBV12-5,-,CASGLVGKGLLSTDTQYF
TRBV7-9,-,CASTVAGANTEAFF
TRBV10-3,-,CAISDGQRTVTQYF
TRBV7-2,-,CASSLGGSGVPQHF
TRBV7-9,TRBD1,CASTLGQGSSYEQYF
TRBV20-1,-,CSAPGHSNTEAFF
TRBV12-3/TRBV12-4,TRBD1,CASSPDRGSYNEQFF
TRBV25-1,TRBD1,CASSGNRGARTEAFF
TRBV10-3,TRBD2,CAISLLAGGNNEQFF
TRBV12-1,-,CASSLPGLAPAQYF
TRBV27,-,CASSFREADTQYF
TRBV20-1,-,CSARDRTVDQPQHF
TRBV4-1,TRBD1,CASSKQGGDEQFF
TRBV12-3/TRBV12-4,-,CASSSHRGYEEQYF